This entry lists 27 T cell receptor beta chains sequenced from one sample in a study of T cells after yellow fever vaccination. TCRdb passed the 5' RACE reads through MiXCR, listing each CDR3 protein once. The sample yields 170,000 or so distinct CDR3 sequences, around 9.7% seen once. This specimen was CD8+ T cells sorted from PBMCs, taken 45 days after the yellow fever booster vaccination. These receptors came from a young man who received the YFV17D yellow fever vaccine.

This clonotype has only a few counts. The chain carries TRBV4-1 and TRBJ1-4, with 9 bases that match TRBD1. Germline CDR1 reads MGHRA; CDR2 reads YSYEKL. This CDR3 is 18 amino acids long. Trimming removed 5 bases from V and 0 bases from J; junction bases left unmatched: 10. DNA for the CDR3: TGCGCCAGCAGCGGACAGGGGTCCCCCTATGCAACTAATGAAAAACTGTTTTTT. Translation gives CASSGQGSPYATNEKLFF.

This clonotype was seen only a few times. This CDR3 reads CASSDSGPATNEKLFF. In DNA, the CDR3 is TGTGCCAGCAGTGACTCGGGTCCTGCAACTAATGAAAAACTGTTTTTT. The rearrangement uses TRBV6-4 and TRBJ1-4; unclear D gene. Germline-derived CDR1 and CDR2 are MRHNA and SNTAGT. This CDR3 comprises 16 residues. V was clipped by 0 bases and J by 0 bases, with 8 bases between them.

This chain connects TRBV6-2 or TRBV6-3 to TRBJ2-2; no clear D. Trimming left V 5 bases short and J 7 bases short, with 14 bases between. The CDR3 is 14 amino acids. The germline gives CDR1 MNHEY, CDR2 SVGEGT. The CDR3 region is CASSQPSTGGELFF. CDR3 DNA: TGTGCCAGCAGTCAACCCTCTACGGGCGGGGAGCTGTTTTTT.

This clonotype was recorded at least ten times. The rearrangement joins TRBV7-9 to TRBJ2-5, with D uncertain. This CDR3 region has 13 residues. CDR1 is SEHNR and CDR2 is FQNEAQ in the germline V gene (reference sequence). Between the trimmed V and J ends, which lost 4 bases and 6 bases, there was a span of 12 bases. The CDR3 sequence is CASSSMTSQTQYF. The CDR3, as DNA: TGTGCCAGCAGCTCAATGACTTCCCAGACCCAGTACTTC.

The rearrangement uses TRBV7-8 and TRBJ2-3, with 14 bases aligning to TRBD2. Unmatched junction bases numbered 12, after V lost 4 bases and J lost 0 bases. Germline loops: CDR1 SGHVS, CDR2 FQNEAQ. The CDR3 contains 20 residues. This CDR3 is CASSSYSGTSGGISTDTQYF. As DNA, the CDR3 is TGTGCCAGCAGCTCATACTCCGGGACTAGCGGGGGCATTAGCACAGATACGCAGTATTTT. Together with reference TRBV7-8 and TRBJ2-3, the CDR3 gives the full variable domain: GAGVSQSPRYKVAKRGQDVALRCDPISGHVSLFWYQQALGQGPEFLTYFQNEAQLDKSGLPSDRFFAERPEGSVSTLKIQRTQQEDSAVYLCASSSYSGTSGGISTDTQYFGPGTRLTVL.

This clonotype was counted many times. The chain couples TRBV18 to TRBJ2-1; D uncertain. This CDR3 has 12 amino acids. Germline loops: CDR1 KGHSH, CDR2 LQKENI. Trimming removed 2 bases from V and 8 bases from J, with 7 bases in between. The CDR3 coding sequence is TGTGCCAGCTCACCAGCGACCGATGAGCAGTTCTTC. Protein: CASSPATDEQFF.

V usage is TRBV20-1 and J usage is TRBJ2-3; no clear D gene. Trimming pared 3 bases from V and 7 bases from J, leaving 8 bases between. Germline CDR1 DFQATT, CDR2 SNEGSKA (reference sequence). The CDR3 sequence is 11 residues long. The CDR3, as DNA: TGCAGTGCTAGGTTAGCAAATACGCAGTATTTT. This sequence encodes CSARLANTQYF.

This clonotype turned up a few times. The rearrangement uses TRBV27 and TRBJ2-7, with 7 bases matching TRBD2. CDR1 MNHEY and CDR2 SMNVEV come from the germline V gene (reference sequence). Trimming at V came to 4 bases and at J to 5 bases, leaving 11 bases not matched to a gene. CDR3 size: 15 residues. The CDR3: CASSSSRGEGNEQYF. CDR3 DNA: TGTGCCAGCAGTTCTTCCCGGGGGGAGGGGAACGAGCAGTACTTC.

The table lists this clonotype with a few counts. The V and J genes are TRBV29-1 and TRBJ2-1; 9 bases align to TRBD1. With V trimmed by 5 bases and J by 2 bases, 4 bases remained unmatched. This CDR3 region has 14 residues. Germline V gene lookup returns CDR1 SQVTM and CDR2 ANQGSEA. The CDR3 region is CSVKGQGTYNEQFF. The CDR3 nucleotides are TGCAGCGTTAAGGGACAGGGTACCTACAATGAGCAGTTCTTC.

This clonotype was seen only a few times. The CDR3 DNA reads as TGTGCCCCGCCGGGGCGAACCCCAAGGACCCAGTACTTC. Protein: CAPPGRTPRTQYF. The V gene is TRBV24-1, the J gene TRBJ2-5; possibly TRBD1 or TRBD2 for D (5 bases each). Germline loops: CDR1 KGHDR, CDR2 SFDVKD. Trimming left V 12 bases short and J 7 bases short, with 20 bases between. The CDR3 loop spans 13 amino acids.

The chain links TRBV7-9 to TRBJ1-2, with D perhaps matching TRBD1 (5 bases). Germline V CDR1 and CDR2: SEHNR, FQNEAQ (reference sequence). V gave up 3 bases and J gave up 2 bases, with 10 bases separating them. This CDR3 contains 14 residues. Here the CDR3 reads CASSFGGGNYGYTF. CDR3 coding DNA: TGTGCCAGCAGCTTTGGGGGAGGCAACTATGGCTACACCTTC.

This clonotype was seen a handful of times. The chain joins TRBV7-2 to TRBJ2-7, with D tentatively TRBD1 or TRBD2 (5 bases each). Germline loops: CDR1 SGHTA, CDR2 FQGNSA. The ends were cut back, 5 bases at V and 2 bases at J, with 13 bases in the middle. CDR3 length equals 14 residues. The CDR3 DNA sequence: TGTGCCAGCAGCAACCGGGACGGTACCTACGAGCAGTACGTC. This codes for CASSNRDGTYEQYV.

The chain recombines TRBV11-3 with TRBJ2-2, with TRBD2 as a possible D gene (7 bases). CDR1 is SGHNT, CDR2 YENEEA, per germline. V shed 6 bases and J shed 5 bases, with 19 bases lying between them. The length of the CDR3 is 16 residues. The chain's CDR3 is CASSPPRGGPTGELFF. The CDR3 region has the DNA TGTGCCAGCAGTCCTCCTAGGGGGGGCCCGACCGGGGAGCTGTTTTTT.

This clonotype was detected many times. V gene TRBV27 combines with J gene TRBJ2-1, with D tentatively TRBD1 (6 bases). Trimming shortened V by 3 bases and J by 4 bases, and 13 bases separated the two germline ends. Germline V gives CDR1 MNHEY, CDR2 SMNVEV (reference sequence). This CDR3 contains 15 residues. The CDR3 loop is CASSFGSGEYNEQFF. The CDR3 nucleotides read TGTGCCAGCAGTTTCGGGTCAGGGGAATACAATGAGCAGTTCTTC.

The gene calls are TRBV11-2 and TRBJ1-5, with D maybe TRBD1 (6 bases). CDR3 length equals 12 residues. Trimming left V 5 bases short and J 7 bases short, with 9 bases between. The V gene's germline CDR1 is SGHAT and CDR2 FQNNGV. CDR3 nucleotide sequence: TGTGCCAGCAGCGCACAGGGACAGCCCCAGCATTTT. Residues: CASSAQGQPQHF.

This clonotype was recorded a few times. Here the CDR3 DNA reads TGTGCCATCAGTGAGTTGGGACTAGCGGGGGGTTCCTACGAGCAGTACGTC. Translation: CAISELGLAGGSYEQYV. The rearrangement links TRBV10-3 to TRBJ2-7; 15 nucleotides line up with TRBD2. With 1 base clipped from V and 1 base from J, the junction kept 2 bases outside the gene matches. This CDR3 comprises 17 residues. CDR1 is ENHRY, CDR2 SYGVKD, per germline.

V usage is TRBV27 and J usage is TRBJ2-7; 7 bases fit TRBD2. Losses at the gene ends were 5 bases for V and 6 bases for J; bases not matched to a gene: 4. Germline V gene sequence: CDR1 MNHEY, CDR2 SMNVEV (reference sequence). This CDR3 is built from 12 residues. The CDR3 loop reads CASSPRGVEQYF. For the CDR3, the DNA is TGTGCCAGCAGTCCCCGGGGGGTCGAGCAGTACTTC.

At least ten counts were recorded for this clonotype. The chain couples TRBV5-5 to TRBJ2-1, with a weak D call TRBD2 (5 bases). Trimming pared 3 bases from V and 8 bases from J, leaving 12 bases between. Germline CDR1 SGHKS, CDR2 YYEKEE (reference sequence). There are 13 residues in the CDR3. CDR3 DNA sequence: TGTGCCAGCAGCTCGGAGCGGAGCGATGAGCAGTTCTTC. Translation gives CASSSERSDEQFF.

The rearrangement joins TRBV7-9 to TRBJ1-3; D call uncertain. The V end was cut by 4 bases, the J end by 2 bases, with 15 bases between. CDR3 length equals 16 residues. Germline V lookup: CDR1 SEHNR, CDR2 FQNEAQ (reference sequence). The CDR3 DNA reads as TGTGCCAGCAGCTCGATGAGGACTCTGGCTGGAAACACCATATATTTT. It specifies CASSSMRTLAGNTIYF. The entire variable domain, with the rest obtained from reference TRBV7-9 and TRBJ1-3, is as follows: DTGVSQNPRHKITKRGQNVTFRCDPISEHNRLYWYRQTLGQGPEFLTYFQNEAQLEKSRLLSDRFSAERPKGSFSTLEIQRTEQGDSAMYLCASSSMRTLAGNTIYFGEGSWLTVV.

In its sample, this clonotype was seen many times. The chain uses TRBV7-2 and TRBJ2-3; TRBD1 is a possible D gene (6 bases). The germline V gene encodes CDR1 SGHTA and CDR2 FQGNSA. The CDR3 runs 13 residues. V lost 11 bases, J lost 5 bases, and 17 bases lay in between. CDR3 residues: CAGRSTGLDTQYF. For the CDR3, the DNA is TGTGCCGGGCGCAGTACAGGGTTAGATACGCAGTATTTT.

This clonotype was counted at least ten times. The DNA of the CDR3 is TGCAGCGTGGAAACAGGGGGCATGAACACCGGGGAGCTGTTTTTT. It is translated as CSVETGGMNTGELFF. The chain carries TRBV29-1 and TRBJ2-2; 9 bases line up with TRBD1. V shed 6 bases, J shed 1 base, and the junction held 6 bases outside the gene matches. The CDR3 totals 15 residues. CDR1 is SQVTM, CDR2 ANQGSEA, per germline.

This clonotype was counted only a few times. The genes are TRBV7-9 and TRBJ2-1; 9 bases align to TRBD1. CDR1 and CDR2 (germline): SEHNR, FQNEAQ (reference sequence). With 6 bases clipped from V and 3 bases from J, the junction kept 15 bases outside the gene matches. The CDR3 has 18 residues. The CDR3, as DNA: TGTGCCAGCAGGCCCGGGACAGGGTTCGCGAGCCTCTACAATGAGCAGTTCTTC. Encoded protein: CASRPGTGFASLYNEQFF. Supplemented by reference TRBV7-9 and TRBJ2-1, the full variable domain reads DTGVSQNPRHKITKRGQNVTFRCDPISEHNRLYWYRQTLGQGPEFLTYFQNEAQLEKSRLLSDRFSAERPKGSFSTLEIQRTEQGDSAMYLCASRPGTGFASLYNEQFFGPGTRLTVL.

This sequence joins TRBV9 and TRBJ1-1; D ambiguous. Deletions cut 0 bases from V and 1 base from J, with 7 bases between. This CDR3 comprises 14 residues. From germline, CDR1 is SGDLS and CDR2 YYNGEE. CDR3 coding DNA: TGTGCCAGCAGCGTAGGGTCCCGGAACACTGAAGCTTTCTTT. Protein product: CASSVGSRNTEAFF.

The sample holds many counts of this clonotype. The chain has TRBV5-1 and TRBJ1-2; 11 bases are shared with TRBD1. Per germline, CDR1 SGHRS and CDR2 YFSETQ. The V segment lost 5 bases and the J segment 8 bases; nucleotides outside the gene matches: 14. The CDR3 extends over 16 amino acids. Here the CDR3 reads CASSVTPGTGGKGYTF. The CDR3 DNA is TGCGCCAGCAGTGTTACCCCCGGGACAGGGGGAAAGGGCTACACCTTC.

This clonotype was seen more than once but under ten times. The chain links TRBV4-2 to TRBJ2-1; a weak D match, TRBD2 (6 bases). The CDR3 contains 17 residues. The germline gives CDR1 LGHNA, CDR2 YNFKEQ. Trimming shortened V by 4 bases and J by 8 bases, and 24 bases separated the two germline ends. DNA for the CDR3: TGTGCCAGCAGCCCATACCTACCGGGCCACGGAGGGGATGAGCAGTTCTTC. It translates to CASSPYLPGHGGDEQFF.

This clonotype was seen a few times. The J gene is TRBJ2-5, the V gene TRBV7-9, with TRBD2 identical over 8 bases. CDR3 size: 15 residues. The trim removed 1 base at V and 3 bases at J, leaving 4 bases unmatched. Germline V CDR1 and CDR2: SEHNR, FQNEAQ (reference sequence). In nucleotides, the CDR3 is TGTGCCAGCAGCTTAGTTGGCGGGGGGAAAGAGACCCAGTACTTC. This gives the protein CASSLVGGGKETQYF.

This clonotype came up many times. The chain carries TRBV15 and TRBJ1-1; 7 nucleotides match TRBD1. CDR1 is LNHNV and CDR2 is YYDKDF in the germline V gene (reference sequence). Unmatched junction bases numbered 6, after V lost 4 bases and J lost 1 base. This CDR3 is 15 amino acids long. CDR3 residues: CATSKETGSNTEAFF. The CDR3 DNA is TGTGCCACCAGCAAAGAGACAGGGTCGAACACTGAAGCTTTCTTT. The full variable domain, completed using reference TRBV15 and TRBJ1-1, is DAMVIQNPRYQVTQFGKPVTLSCSQTLNHNVMYWYQQKSSQAPKLLFHYYDKDFNNEADTPDNFQSRRPNTSFCFLDIRSPGLGDTAMYLCATSKETGSNTEAFFGQGTRLTVV.